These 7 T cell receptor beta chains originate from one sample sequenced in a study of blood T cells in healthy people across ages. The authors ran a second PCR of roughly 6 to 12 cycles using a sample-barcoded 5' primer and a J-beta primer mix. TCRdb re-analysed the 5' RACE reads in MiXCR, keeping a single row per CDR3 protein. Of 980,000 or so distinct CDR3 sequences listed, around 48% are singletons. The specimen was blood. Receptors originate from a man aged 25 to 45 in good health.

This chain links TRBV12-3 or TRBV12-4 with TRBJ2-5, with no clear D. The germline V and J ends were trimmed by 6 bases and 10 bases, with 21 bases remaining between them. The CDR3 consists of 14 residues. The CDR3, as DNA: TGTGCCAGCAGCCCCGCCCGGTTCGATGGAGACCAGTACTTC. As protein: CASSPARFDGDQYF.

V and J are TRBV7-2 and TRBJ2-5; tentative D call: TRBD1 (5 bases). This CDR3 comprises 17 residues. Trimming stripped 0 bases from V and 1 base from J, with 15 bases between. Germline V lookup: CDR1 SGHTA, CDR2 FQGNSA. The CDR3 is CASSLAGRVAAQETQYF. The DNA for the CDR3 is TGTGCCAGCAGCTTAGCTGGCAGGGTTGCGGCCCAAGAGACCCAGTACTTC.

The CDR3 nucleotides are TGTGCCAGCAGTTTATCTGCAGGGCCGAATAATCAGCCCCAGCATTTT. Translation: CASSLSAGPNNQPQHF. This chain joins TRBV27 and TRBJ1-5; D perhaps matches TRBD1 (5 bases). Per the germline V gene, CDR1 is MNHEY and CDR2 is SMNVEV (reference sequence). Trimming cost V 0 bases and J 4 bases, with 13 bases left between them. The CDR3 runs 16 residues.

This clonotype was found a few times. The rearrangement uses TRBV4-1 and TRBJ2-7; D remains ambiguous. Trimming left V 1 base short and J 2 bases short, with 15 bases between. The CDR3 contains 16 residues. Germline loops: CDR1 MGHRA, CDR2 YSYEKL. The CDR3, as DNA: TGCGCCAGCAGCCAAGGAGATCGCACAGCGCCCTACGAGCAGTACTTC. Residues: CASSQGDRTAPYEQYF.

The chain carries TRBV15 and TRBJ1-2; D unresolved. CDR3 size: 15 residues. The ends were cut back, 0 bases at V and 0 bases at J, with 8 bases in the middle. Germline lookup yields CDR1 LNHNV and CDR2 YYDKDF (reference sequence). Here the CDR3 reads CATSRDWAANYGYTF. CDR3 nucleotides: TGTGCCACCAGCAGAGACTGGGCAGCTAACTATGGCTACACCTTC.

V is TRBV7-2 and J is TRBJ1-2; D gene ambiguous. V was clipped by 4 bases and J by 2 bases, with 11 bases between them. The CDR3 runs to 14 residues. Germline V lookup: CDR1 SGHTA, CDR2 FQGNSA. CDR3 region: CASSYSLGNYGYTF. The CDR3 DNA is TGTGCCAGCAGCTATAGTTTGGGGAACTATGGCTACACCTTC.

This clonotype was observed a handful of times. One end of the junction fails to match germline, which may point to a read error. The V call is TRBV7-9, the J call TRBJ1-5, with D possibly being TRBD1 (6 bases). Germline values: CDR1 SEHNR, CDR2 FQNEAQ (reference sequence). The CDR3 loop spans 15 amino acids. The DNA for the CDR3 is TGTGCCAGCAGCCCAGGACAGACCGCCAATCAACCCCAGCATTTT. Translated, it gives CASSPGQTANQPQHF.